This T cell receptor beta chain was captured in a study of blood T cell repertoires in COVID-19. Study details: There were acute and convalescent COVID-19 samples, and they came from the United States, Italy and Spain.

Germline CDR1 and CDR2: LGHDT and YNNKEL (reference sequence). The CDR3 spans 16 residues. After removal of 5 bases from V and 1 base from J, the junction contained 5 bases not matched to a gene. Repertoires were generated with immunoSEQ multiplex PCR, while TCRdb's copy carries only in-frame clones and drops some. Among fewer than 120,000 clones listed, around nine tenths were seen once. The sample was peripheral blood. This chain links TRBV3-1 (or the pseudogene TRBV3-2) with TRBJ2-7, with 13 nucleotides matching TRBD2. The source of this sequence is a woman aged 45-65 years with acute or convalescent COVID-19. For the CDR3, the DNA is TGTGCCAGCAGCTACCCGGGACTAGCGGGGTCCTACGAGCAGTACTTC. Its translation: CASSYPGLAGSYEQYF.